A selection of T cell receptor beta chains follows, all from one sample in a study of lymphopenia after photon versus proton radiotherapy. The repertoire was sequenced with immunoSEQ multiplex PCR; TCRdb's copy has only in-frame clones and lacks some. Of roughly 25,000 clones in the sample, roughly 89% were seen once. The material sequenced was peripheral blood, taken from a patient treated with photon-based radiotherapy. The receptors come from a man aged 50-59 years with gastric cancer. Each CDR3 is given with its conserved first and last residue. A D gene is named only where the DNA matches it firmly. Size values are once, few and many counts, or a class for expanded clones, and some rows have none.

clone_size: NA
d_call: NA
j_call: TRBJ1-5
v_call: TRBV4-2
cdr3_aa: CASSQVTGEIFSNQPQHF
cdr3_nt: TGTGCCAGCAGCCAGGTGACAGGTGAGATATTTAGCAATCAGCCCCAGCATTTT

clone_size: NA
d_call: TRBD1
j_call: TRBJ1-4
v_call: TRBV5-1
cdr3_aa: CASSLDRGPGEKLFF
cdr3_nt: TGCGCCAGCAGCTTGGACAGGGGGCCGGGTGAAAAACTGTTTTTT

clone_size: NA
d_call: TRBD1
j_call: TRBJ2-4
v_call: TRBV6-4
cdr3_aa: CASSTRTGGCGTLAKNIQYF
cdr3_nt: TGTGCCAGCAGTACCCGGACAGGGGGCTGTGGAACATTAGCCAAAAACATTCAGTACTTC

clone_size: NA
d_call: NA
j_call: TRBJ2-6
v_call: TRBV27
cdr3_aa: CASKSGGAGANVLTF
cdr3_nt: TGTGCCAGCAAGTCCGGGGGCGCTGGGGCCAACGTCCTGACTTTC

clone_size: NA
d_call: TRBD2
j_call: TRBJ2-5
v_call: TRBV6-1
cdr3_aa: CASSGHLRGGKETQYF
cdr3_nt: TGTGCCAGCAGTGGTCATTTGCGGGGGGGTAAAGAGACCCAGTACTTC

clone_size: NA
d_call: NA
j_call: TRBJ2-1
v_call: TRBV7-6
cdr3_aa: CASSGAITNEQFF
cdr3_nt: TGTGCCAGCAGCGGCGCCATCACCAATGAGCAGTTCTTC

clone_size: NA
d_call: TRBD1
j_call: TRBJ1-1
v_call: TRBV19
cdr3_aa: CASSKDRGTEAFF
cdr3_nt: TGTGCCAGTAGCAAGGACAGGGGGACTGAAGCTTTCTTT

clone_size: NA
d_call: NA
j_call: TRBJ2-1
v_call: TRBV6-1
cdr3_aa: CASSGSYYNEQFF
cdr3_nt: TGTGCCAGCAGTGGAAGCTATTACAATGAGCAGTTCTTC

clone_size: NA
d_call: NA
j_call: TRBJ2-3
v_call: TRBV29-1
cdr3_aa: CSVAPDTQYF
cdr3_nt: TGCAGCGTTGCCCCAGATACGCAGTATTTT

clone_size: NA
d_call: TRBD1
j_call: TRBJ2-2
v_call: TRBV12-5
cdr3_aa: CASGLGGQTTGELFF
cdr3_nt: TGTGCTAGTGGTTTGGGGGGACAGACAACCGGGGAGCTGTTTTTT

clone_size: once
d_call: NA
j_call: TRBJ2-5
v_call: TRBV4-1
cdr3_aa: CASSLFRGLETQYF
cdr3_nt: TGCGCCAGCAGCCTGTTTCGGGGCTTGGAGACCCAGTACTTC

clone_size: NA
d_call: NA
j_call: TRBJ1-6
v_call: TRBV5-6
cdr3_aa: CASSLVGKGYNSPLHF
cdr3_nt: TGTGCCAGCAGCTTGGTAGGGAAGGGCTATAATTCACCCCTCCACTTT

clone_size: NA
d_call: NA
j_call: TRBJ1-5
v_call: TRBV19
cdr3_aa: CASSPSTGIRRQPQHF
cdr3_nt: TGTGCCAGTAGTCCAAGCACAGGGATTCGCAGGCAGCCCCAGCATTTT

clone_size: NA
d_call: TRBD1
j_call: TRBJ2-5
v_call: TRBV19
cdr3_aa: CASSFGTAQETQYF
cdr3_nt: TGTGCCAGTAGTTTCGGGACAGCACAAGAGACCCAGTACTTC

clone_size: NA
d_call: NA
j_call: TRBJ1-3
v_call: TRBV4-1
cdr3_aa: CASSQVQDIQQNTIYF
cdr3_nt: TGCGCCAGCAGCCAAGTGCAGGACATTCAACAAAACACCATATATTTT

clone_size: NA
d_call: NA
j_call: TRBJ2-3
v_call: TRBV14
cdr3_aa: CASSQAGTDTQYF
cdr3_nt: TGTGCCAGCAGCCAAGCGGGGACAGATACGCAGTATTTT

clone_size: NA
d_call: TRBD1
j_call: TRBJ2-2
v_call: TRBV6-5
cdr3_aa: CASTPTGGNTGELFF
cdr3_nt: TGTGCCAGCACCCCGACAGGGGGCAACACCGGGGAGCTGTTTTTT

clone_size: NA
d_call: NA
j_call: TRBJ1-3
v_call: TRBV9
cdr3_aa: CASSVGGTGNTIYF
cdr3_nt: TGTGCCAGCAGCGTGGGAGGAACTGGAAACACCATATATTTT

clone_size: NA
d_call: NA
j_call: TRBJ1-3
v_call: TRBV5-1
cdr3_aa: CASSLDPGYSGNTIYF
cdr3_nt: TGCGCCAGCAGCTTAGACCCCGGGTACTCTGGAAACACCATATATTTT

clone_size: NA
d_call: NA
j_call: TRBJ2-1
v_call: TRBV9
cdr3_aa: CASSVGSLGFSEQFF
cdr3_nt: TGTGCCAGCAGCGTGGGGAGTCTGGGGTTTTCTGAGCAGTTCTTC

clone_size: NA
d_call: TRBD1
j_call: TRBJ1-2
v_call: TRBV19
cdr3_aa: CASETGYGYTF
cdr3_nt: TGTGCCAGTGAGACAGGGTATGGCTACACCTTC

clone_size: NA
d_call: NA
j_call: TRBJ1-2
v_call: TRBV30
cdr3_aa: CAWTGLLLGGYTF
cdr3_nt: TGTGCCTGGACCGGGCTCCTACTGGGCGGCTACACCTTC

clone_size: NA
d_call: TRBD2
j_call: TRBJ2-3
v_call: TRBV5-1
cdr3_aa: CASSLETGGSTDTQYF
cdr3_nt: TGCGCCAGCAGCCTAGAGACGGGGGGTAGCACAGATACGCAGTATTTT

clone_size: NA
d_call: NA
j_call: TRBJ1-4
v_call: TRBV19
cdr3_aa: CASSIGISNEKLFF
cdr3_nt: TGTGCCAGTAGTATAGGTATCTCGAATGAAAAACTGTTTTTT

clone_size: NA
d_call: TRBD1
j_call: TRBJ2-5
v_call: TRBV5-1
cdr3_aa: CASSLAGWDRGPREQYF
cdr3_nt: TGCGCCAGCAGCTTGGCGGGATGGGACAGGGGGCCAAGGGAGCAGTACTTC

clone_size: NA
d_call: NA
j_call: TRBJ1-3
v_call: TRBV21-1
cdr3_aa: CASSGQTSGNTIYF
cdr3_nt: TGTGCCAGCAGCGGGCAGACCTCTGGAAACACCATATATTTT

clone_size: once
d_call: NA
j_call: TRBJ2-2
v_call: TRBV6-5
cdr3_aa: CASRRTGDTGELFF
cdr3_nt: TGTGCCAGCAGACGCACGGGAGATACCGGGGAGCTGTTTTTT

clone_size: NA
d_call: NA
j_call: TRBJ1-1
v_call: TRBV5-1
cdr3_aa: CASSLGGGDTEAFF
cdr3_nt: TGCGCCAGCAGCTTGGGAGGAGGGGACACTGAAGCTTTCTTT

clone_size: NA
d_call: NA
j_call: TRBJ2-2
v_call: TRBV7-8
cdr3_aa: CASSLGGAGELFF
cdr3_nt: TGTGCCAGCAGCTTAGGTGGGGCCGGGGAGCTGTTTTTT

clone_size: NA
d_call: NA
j_call: TRBJ2-5
v_call: TRBV11-2
cdr3_aa: CASSLEPAETQYF
cdr3_nt: TGTGCCAGCAGCTTAGAGCCCGCCGAGACCCAGTACTTC

clone_size: NA
d_call: NA
j_call: TRBJ2-3
v_call: TRBV4-1
cdr3_aa: CASSRDGQYSTDTQYF
cdr3_nt: TGCGCCAGCAGCCGCGACGGACAGTACAGCACAGATACGCAGTATTTT

clone_size: NA
d_call: NA
j_call: TRBJ2-7
v_call: TRBV4-1
cdr3_aa: CASSQVLAGSAYEQYF
cdr3_nt: TGCGCCAGCAGCCAAGTTTTGGCGGGGTCGGCCTACGAGCAGTACTTC

clone_size: few
d_call: NA
j_call: TRBJ2-3
v_call: TRBV6-4
cdr3_aa: CASSDSSSGSTDTQYF
cdr3_nt: TGTGCCAGCAGTGACTCGAGCTCAGGGAGCACAGATACGCAGTATTTT

clone_size: few
d_call: TRBD1
j_call: TRBJ1-2
v_call: TRBV7-3
cdr3_aa: CASSPDRGLRGYTF
cdr3_nt: TGTGCCAGCAGCCCGGACAGGGGGCTCAGGGGCTACACCTTC

clone_size: NA
d_call: TRBD1
j_call: TRBJ1-5
v_call: TRBV5-3
cdr3_aa: CARSLKPGTGGGGQPQHF
cdr3_nt: TGTGCCAGAAGCTTGAAACCCGGGACAGGGGGGGGTGGCCAGCCCCAGCATTTT

clone_size: few
d_call: NA
j_call: TRBJ1-2
v_call: TRBV15
cdr3_aa: CATSRDRNYGYTF
cdr3_nt: TGTGCCACCAGCAGAGACAGGAACTATGGCTACACCTTC

clone_size: NA
d_call: NA
j_call: TRBJ1-2
v_call: TRBV5-5
cdr3_aa: CASSLVPGDGYTF
cdr3_nt: TGTGCCAGCAGCTTGGTGCCTGGGGATGGCTACACCTTC

clone_size: large
d_call: TRBD2
j_call: TRBJ2-5
v_call: TRBV15
cdr3_aa: CATSEWGGETQYF
cdr3_nt: TGTGCCACCAGTGAATGGGGGGGAGAGACCCAGTACTTC

clone_size: NA
d_call: TRBD2
j_call: TRBJ2-7
v_call: TRBV11-2
cdr3_aa: CASSLDRLAGANEQYF
cdr3_nt: TGTGCCAGCAGCTTAGACCGACTAGCGGGGGCCAACGAGCAGTACTTC

clone_size: NA
d_call: TRBD2
j_call: TRBJ2-2
v_call: TRBV9
cdr3_aa: CASSVVRLAAGRDTGELFF
cdr3_nt: TGTGCCAGCAGCGTAGTTAGACTAGCGGCGGGTAGGGACACCGGGGAGCTGTTTTTT

clone_size: once
d_call: NA
j_call: TRBJ2-3
v_call: TRBV7-6
cdr3_aa: CASSLRGVGGTQYF
cdr3_nt: TGTGCCAGCAGCTTACGCGGTGTGGGCGGTACGCAGTATTTT

clone_size: NA
d_call: TRBD1
j_call: TRBJ1-3
v_call: TRBV4-2
cdr3_aa: CASSQMGQSSGNTIYF
cdr3_nt: TGTGCCAGCAGCCAAATGGGACAGAGCTCTGGAAACACCATATATTTT

clone_size: NA
d_call: NA
j_call: TRBJ2-2
v_call: TRBV7-9
cdr3_aa: CASMHWTGELFF
cdr3_nt: TGTGCCAGCATGCATTGGACCGGGGAGCTGTTTTTT

clone_size: NA
d_call: NA
j_call: TRBJ1-3
v_call: TRBV7-6
cdr3_aa: CASSSTLGGNTIYF
cdr3_nt: TGTGCCAGCAGCAGCACACTGGGCGGAAACACCATATATTTT

clone_size: NA
d_call: NA
j_call: TRBJ2-5
v_call: TRBV9
cdr3_aa: CASSVGINQETQYF
cdr3_nt: TGTGCCAGCAGCGTAGGGATTAACCAAGAGACCCAGTACTTC

clone_size: once
d_call: TRBD1
j_call: TRBJ2-7
v_call: TRBV11-2
cdr3_aa: CASSGTGGGPYEQYF
cdr3_nt: TGTGCCAGCAGCGGAACAGGGGGTGGGCCCTACGAGCAGTACTTC

clone_size: NA
d_call: TRBD1
j_call: TRBJ1-2
v_call: TRBV6-1
cdr3_aa: CASSREQGAYGYTF
cdr3_nt: TGTGCCAGCAGTAGAGAACAGGGGGCCTATGGCTACACCTTC

clone_size: NA
d_call: TRBD1
j_call: TRBJ1-4
v_call: TRBV27
cdr3_aa: CASSSHRTGKNEKLFF
cdr3_nt: TGTGCCAGCAGTTCCCACCGGACAGGAAAGAATGAAAAACTGTTTTTT

clone_size: NA
d_call: NA
j_call: TRBJ1-4
v_call: TRBV30
cdr3_aa: CAWRGGRNEKLFF
cdr3_nt: TGTGCCTGGAGAGGGGGGAGAAATGAAAAACTGTTTTTT

clone_size: NA
d_call: TRBD1
j_call: TRBJ2-5
v_call: TRBV19
cdr3_aa: CASSEKTGETQYF
cdr3_nt: TGTGCCAGTAGTGAAAAGACAGGGGAGACCCAGTACTTC

clone_size: NA
d_call: TRBD1
j_call: TRBJ2-3
v_call: TRBV9
cdr3_aa: CASSVAKGQAVQYF
cdr3_nt: TGTGCCAGCAGCGTAGCTAAAGGACAGGCGGTGCAGTATTTT

clone_size: NA
d_call: NA
j_call: TRBJ1-1
v_call: TRBV30
cdr3_aa: CATRQFATVNTEAFF
cdr3_nt: TGTGCCACAAGACAGTTTGCTACGGTGAACACTGAAGCTTTCTTT

clone_size: NA
d_call: NA
j_call: TRBJ2-2
v_call: TRBV7-3
cdr3_aa: CASSPIPAGELFF
cdr3_nt: TGTGCCAGCAGCCCGATCCCAGCCGGGGAGCTGTTTTTT

clone_size: few
d_call: NA
j_call: TRBJ2-3
v_call: TRBV7-3
cdr3_aa: CASSSLAGDTQYF
cdr3_nt: TGTGCCAGCAGCTCCCTAGCTGGAGATACGCAGTATTTT

clone_size: NA
d_call: NA
j_call: TRBJ2-3
v_call: TRBV9
cdr3_aa: CASSVESDTQYF
cdr3_nt: TGTGCCAGCAGCGTAGAGTCAGATACGCAGTATTTT

clone_size: NA
d_call: NA
j_call: TRBJ1-5
v_call: TRBV10-2
cdr3_aa: CASSGRGGNQPQHF
cdr3_nt: TGCGCCAGCAGTGGCAGGGGCGGAAATCAGCCCCAGCATTTT

clone_size: NA
d_call: NA
j_call: TRBJ1-4
v_call: TRBV9
cdr3_aa: CASSVGHTDEKLFF
cdr3_nt: TGTGCCAGCAGCGTAGGACATACTGATGAAAAACTGTTTTTT